This T cell receptor beta chain appears in the sequencing data of a study of blood T cell repertoires in COVID-19. For the study at large: Acute and convalescent COVID-19 specimens originated in the United States, Italy and Spain. T cells, B-cell-depleted T cells, or PBMCs provided the cDNA or gDNA that served as material.

This CDR3 has 15 residues. The germline CDR1 and CDR2 sequences are SEHNR and FQNEAQ (reference sequence). V shed 6 bases and J 5 bases; nucleotides not matched to a gene: 10. This clone turned up a few times. Per the authors' pipeline: Researchers report that nucleated cell counts were estimated from reference gene primer amplification. Generated by immunoSEQ multiplex PCR, the TCRdb table keeps only in-frame clones and is missing some. V and J calls and clone size are given by that table; D and trimming were obtained from the DNA. The table shows under 200,000 clones, with 80% occurring only once. The receptor comes from a man aged 60 to 69 with acute or convalescent COVID-19. Material: peripheral blood. The rearrangement uses TRBV7-9 and TRBJ2-3; TRBD2 agrees at 8 bases. The CDR3 nucleotides read TGTGCCAGCAGGGTAGCGGGGAGGCTCGGAGATACGCAGTATTTT. It translates to CASRVAGRLGDTQYF.